A selection of T cell receptor beta chains follows, all from one sample in a study of CD8 T cells in Susac syndrome. One entry per CDR3 protein, called by TCRdb with MiXCR from the immunoSEQ multiplex PCR reads. The data hold more than 70,000 distinct CDR3 sequences, with around 94% observed a single time. The specimen was CD8+ T cells from PBMCs. The receptors stem from a human donor with Susac syndrome. CDR3s include the opening cysteine and the closing phenylalanine or tryptophan. The D gene is left open where the match is weak. Size is stated for part of the rows, as once, few or many counts, or as a class when the clone is expanded.

clone_size d_call j_call v_call cdr3_aa cdr3_nt
. TRBD1 TRBJ2-2 TRBV29-1 CSVEAGGFTGELFF TGCAGCGTTGAAGCAGGGGGCTTCACCGGGGAGCTGTTTTTT
. TRBD1 TRBJ1-2 TRBV12-3/TRBV12-4 CASTLDRGAFYGYTF TGTGCCAGCACCCTCGACAGGGGAGCTTTCTATGGCTACACCTTC
. . TRBJ1-5 TRBV10-3 CAISERGQPQHF TGTGCCATCAGTGAAAGGGGACAGCCCCAGCATTTT
. . TRBJ1-5 TRBV7-8 CASSTRGGSNQPQHF TGTGCCAGCAGCACCCGGGGAGGGAGCAATCAGCCCCAGCATTTT
once . TRBJ2-7 TRBV6-2/TRBV6-3 CASRYGYEQYF TGTGCCAGCAGGTATGGCTACGAGCAGTACTTC
. TRBD2 TRBJ2-5 TRBV20-1 CSARNSGGAEETQYF TGCAGTGCTAGAAATAGCGGGGGGGCCGAAGAGACCCAGTACTTC
once TRBD1 TRBJ2-7 TRBV24-1 CATSDPDRGRPYEQYF TGTGCCACCAGTGACCCCGACAGGGGACGCCCCTACGAGCAGTACTTC
. TRBD1 TRBJ2-7 TRBV6-5 CASSSSPGQDEQYF TGTGCCAGCAGTTCATCCCCGGGACAGGACGAGCAGTACTTC
. TRBD1 TRBJ2-7 TRBV12-3/TRBV12-4 CASSLGDRAYEQYF TGTGCCAGCAGTTTAGGGGACAGAGCCTACGAGCAGTACTTC
. . TRBJ2-7 TRBV7-6 CASSLSAGEQYF TGTGCCAGCAGTCTGTCAGCCGGCGAGCAGTACTTC
. TRBD1 TRBJ2-1 TRBV24-1 CATSDAGTGVANEQFF TGTGCCACCAGTGATGCCGGGACAGGGGTTGCCAATGAGCAGTTCTTC
. TRBD1 TRBJ2-7 TRBV7-9 CASISARGQPYEQYF TGTGCCAGCATTTCAGCGAGGGGGCAACCCTACGAGCAGTACTTC
. . TRBJ2-3 TRBV29-1 CSVAPRGTDTQYF TGCAGCGTTGCACCCCGGGGGACAGATACGCAGTATTTT
. . TRBJ2-7 TRBV5-1 CASSSNTNYEQYF TGCGCCAGCAGCTCGAACACGAACTACGAGCAGTACTTC
. TRBD1 TRBJ2-7 TRBV27 CASSLPGGEQYF TGTGCCAGCAGTCTCCCAGGGGGCGAGCAGTACTTC
. TRBD2 TRBJ2-5 TRBV20-1 CSATGGVAGGQGETQYF TGCAGTGCTACTGGGGGGGTAGCGGGGGGCCAAGGCGAGACCCAGTACTTC
. TRBD1 TRBJ2-1 TRBV12-3/TRBV12-4 CASSYSGTGSNEQFF TGTGCCAGCAGTTACTCCGGGACAGGTAGCAATGAGCAGTTCTTC
. . TRBJ2-6 TRBV3-1 CASSQNLIRDSPSGANVLTF TGTGCCAGCAGCCAAAACCTAATACGGGACTCTCCCTCTGGGGCCAACGTCCTGACTTTC
. . TRBJ2-7 TRBV11-2 CASSPEWGGAETHEQYF TGTGCCAGCAGCCCAGAGTGGGGGGGGGCAGAGACCCACGAGCAGTACTTC
. TRBD1 TRBJ1-5 TRBV2 CASRDRGRRPQHF TGTGCCAGCAGGGACAGGGGGCGGCGGCCCCAGCATTTT
. . TRBJ1-4 TRBV9 CASSEGGRNEKLFF TGTGCCAGCAGCGAGGGGGGGCGGAATGAAAAACTGTTTTTT
. TRBD2 TRBJ2-1 TRBV20-1 CSARDLASGAYNEQFF TGCAGTGCTAGAGATTTGGCTAGCGGGGCCTACAATGAGCAGTTCTTC
. TRBD1 TRBJ2-7 TRBV5-4 CASSIGQGAVYEQYF TGTGCCAGCAGCATAGGACAGGGGGCTGTTTACGAGCAGTACTTC
. . TRBJ2-3 TRBV12-3/TRBV12-4 CASSTRLEITDTQYF TGTGCCAGCAGTACCAGACTGGAAATCACAGATACGCAGTATTTT
. TRBD1 TRBJ1-5 TRBV19 CASSGQGDTQPQHF TGTGCCAGTAGTGGGCAGGGGGATACTCAGCCCCAGCATTTT
. . TRBJ2-1 TRBV19 CASSVGENNEQFF TGTGCCAGTAGTGTCGGGGAGAACAATGAGCAGTTCTTC
. TRBD2 TRBJ2-5 TRBV19 CASNALAGAYKYQETQYF TGTGCCAGTAACGCACTAGCGGGGGCCTATAAATACCAAGAGACCCAGTACTTC
. . TRBJ1-2 TRBV5-1 CASSLTINSGDTF TGCGCCAGCAGCTTAACCATCAATTCGGGGGACACCTTC
. TRBD2 TRBJ2-1 TRBV3-1 CASSQDIGGGYYNEQFF TGTGCCAGCAGCCAAGATATAGGCGGGGGGTACTACAATGAGCAGTTCTTC
. . TRBJ2-1 TRBV9 CASSVATGASEQFF TGTGCCAGCAGCGTAGCTACGGGGGCGAGTGAGCAGTTCTTC
. . TRBJ1-6 TRBV27 CASSAGTNLYNSPLHF TGTGCCAGCAGTGCCGGGACGAACCTATATAATTCACCCCTCCACTTT
few . TRBJ2-7 TRBV6-1 CASGTPPYEQYF TGTGCCAGCGGTACACCCCCCTACGAGCAGTACTTC
. TRBD1 TRBJ2-7 TRBV7-9 CASSPRDRGRDEQYF TGTGCCAGCAGCCCCCGGGACAGGGGGCGAGACGAGCAGTACTTC
. TRBD1 TRBJ2-1 TRBV7-9 CASSLQGANEQFF TGTGCCAGCAGCTTACAGGGGGCCAATGAGCAGTTCTTC
. . TRBJ2-6 TRBV27 CASSRGGANVLTF TGTGCCAGCAGCCGAGGGGGGGCCAACGTCCTGACTTTC
. TRBD1 TRBJ1-1 TRBV27 CASGQGSMNTEAFF TGTGCCAGCGGACAGGGAAGTATGAACACTGAAGCTTTCTTT
. . TRBJ2-1 TRBV7-8 CASTGVGYNEQFF TGTGCCAGCACGGGTGTCGGATACAATGAGCAGTTCTTC
. TRBD2 TRBJ2-1 TRBV6-2/TRBV6-3 CASSLSGGARNEQFF TGTGCCAGCAGTTTGAGCGGGGGGGCTAGGAATGAGCAGTTCTTC
. . TRBJ1-4 TRBV4-3 CASSQDAGEKLFF TGCGCCAGCAGCCAAGATGCCGGGGAAAAACTGTTTTTT
. . TRBJ2-2 TRBV7-2 CASSPAWPFSRSGELFF TGTGCCAGCAGCCCCGCTTGGCCTTTCTCCCGGTCCGGGGAGCTGTTTTTT
. . TRBJ2-5 TRBV5-1 CASSLISQETQYF TGCGCCAGCAGCTTGATTAGTCAGGAGACCCAGTACTTC
. TRBD2 TRBJ2-1 TRBV29-1 CSVEGTSGVYNEQFF TGCAGCGTTGAAGGGACTAGCGGGGTTTACAATGAGCAGTTCTTC
once . TRBJ2-7 TRBV28 CASSLGRAGYEQYF TGTGCCAGCAGTCTGGGGCGCGCCGGCTACGAGCAGTACTTC
. TRBD1 TRBJ1-2 TRBV30 CAWIYGDRHVGGYTF TGTGCCTGGATTTACGGGGACAGACATGTGGGTGGCTACACCTTC